This T cell receptor beta chain originates from a study of T cells after yellow fever vaccination. V was clipped by 2 bases and J by 6 bases; unmatched bases: 8. This CDR3 is built from 17 residues. Germline CDR1 and CDR2: LNHDA and SQIVND (reference sequence). In TCRdb, the 5' RACE reads were re-called with MiXCR into one record per CDR3 protein. This table has 600,000 to 750,000 distinct CDR3 sequences, roughly 12% appearing once. Study observations and caveats: On re-exposure, the response was weaker but peaked faster, at day 5 versus 15.

This clonotype was found a few times. Its antigen is unidentified. The genes are TRBV19 and TRBJ2-1, with 12 bases that match TRBD1. The sample here was PBMCs, taken on the day of the yellow fever booster vaccination. This receptor was obtained from a man between 25 and 39 years old who received the YFV17D yellow fever vaccine. This chain's CDR3 is CASSIMRDRGRINEQFF. CDR3 bases: TGTGCCAGTAGTATAATGAGGGACAGGGGGCGCATCAATGAGCAGTTCTTC.